A selection of T cell receptor beta chains follows, all from one sample in a study of T cell repertoires in cytomegalovirus infection. TCRdb passed the reads through MiXCR, listing each CDR3 protein once. The repertoire holds 310,000 or so distinct CDR3 sequences, with around 9.1% as singletons. Input material: PBMCs. The receptors shown here come from a human donor in good health (CMV status not recorded). Some clones in this sample may be carry-over from other donors' samples. Each CDR3 is given with its conserved first and last residue. A D gene is named only where the DNA matches it firmly. Size is stated for part of the rows, as once, few or many counts, or as a class when the clone is expanded.

v_call	clone_size	j_call	d_call	cdr3_aa	cdr3_nt
TRBV13	few	TRBJ2-1	TRBD2	CASSKGLAVNNEQFF	TGTGCCAGCAGCAAGGGACTAGCGGTTAACAATGAGCAGTTCTTC
TRBV19	few	TRBJ1-1	-	CASSKGGAGTEAFF	TGTGCCAGTAGTAAGGGAGGGGCAGGCACTGAAGCTTTCTTT
TRBV7-2	many	TRBJ2-2	-	CASTRVGVRELFF	TGTGCCAGCACCCGAGTTGGAGTGCGGGAGCTGTTTTTT
TRBV20-1	-	TRBJ2-1	-	CSARGGGGAPYNEQFF	TGCAGTGCTAGAGGAGGTGGGGGGGCCCCCTACAATGAGCAGTTCTTC
TRBV6-4	many	TRBJ2-2	-	CASSDSTTNTGELFF	TGTGCCAGCAGTGACTCGACAACGAACACCGGGGAGCTGTTTTTT
TRBV3-1	few	TRBJ1-1	-	CASSQQGGYTEAFF	TGTGCCAGCAGCCAACAGGGAGGATACACTGAAGCTTTCTTT
TRBV29-1	-	TRBJ2-4	-	CSVAGTMDKLAKNIQYF	TGCAGCGTAGCCGGGACAATGGATAAACTAGCCAAAAACATTCAGTACTTC
TRBV20-1	many	TRBJ1-6	-	CSARDGGLKNSPLHF	TGCAGTGCTAGAGATGGAGGTCTCAAAAACTCACCCCTCCACTTT
TRBV27	-	TRBJ1-2	TRBD1	CASSIGTGSYGYTF	TGTGCCAGCAGTATAGGGACAGGGTCCTATGGCTACACCTTC
TRBV20-1	-	TRBJ1-5	-	CSARQPNQPQHF	TGCAGTGCCCGACAACCAAATCAGCCCCAGCATTTT
TRBV12-3/TRBV12-4	many	TRBJ1-2	-	CASTPLSGRRSYTF	TGTGCCAGCACCCCTCTCTCAGGGAGAAGGAGCTACACCTTC
TRBV28	-	TRBJ1-1	-	CASSLGERVTEAFF	TGTGCCAGCAGTTTAGGGGAAAGGGTCACTGAAGCTTTCTTT
TRBV7-9	many	TRBJ2-6	TRBD1	CASSWRTGLDGANVLTF	TGTGCCAGCAGCTGGCGGACAGGGTTGGATGGGGCCAACGTCCTGACTTTC
TRBV10-3	many	TRBJ2-1	TRBD2	CAISESTPRSGDEQFF	TGTGCCATCAGTGAGTCGACGCCCAGAAGCGGGGATGAGCAGTTCTTC
TRBV6-1	many	TRBJ1-5	-	CASSPRKGNQPQHF	TGTGCCAGCAGTCCCAGAAAGGGGAATCAGCCCCAGCATTTT
TRBV19	few	TRBJ1-2	-	CATQTGDLSLGYTF	TGTGCCACTCAAACAGGTGACCTATCACTTGGCTACACCTTC
TRBV7-9	many	TRBJ1-1	-	CASSDGGYTEAFF	TGTGCCAGCAGCGACGGTGGGTACACTGAAGCTTTCTTT
TRBV20-1	-	TRBJ1-1	-	CSARERVRQSLNTEAFF	TGCAGTGCTAGAGAGCGGGTCCGACAGAGTTTGAACACTGAAGCTTTCTTT
TRBV29-1	many	TRBJ1-2	-	CSVDRGFNYGYTF	TGCAGCGTTGACAGGGGTTTCAACTATGGCTACACCTTC
TRBV6-5	many	TRBJ1-1	TRBD1	CASSYGTGTGAEAFF	TGTGCCAGCAGTTACGGAACCGGGACAGGGGCTGAAGCTTTCTTT
TRBV12-3/TRBV12-4	many	TRBJ1-1	TRBD1	CASSLLPGGGAWAFF	TGTGCCAGCAGTCTCCTACCAGGGGGGGGGGCTTGGGCTTTCTTT
TRBV7-9	-	TRBJ1-3	-	CASSFYGQTGNTIYF	TGTGCCAGCAGCTTCTACGGACAGACTGGAAACACCATATATTTT
TRBV7-2	many	TRBJ2-1	-	CASSLGGTPYNEQFF	TGTGCCAGCAGCTTAGGTGGGACACCATACAATGAGCAGTTCTTC
TRBV19	-	TRBJ1-2	TRBD1	CASNPGTGTGYTF	TGTGCCAGTAATCCCGGGACAGGGACCGGCTACACCTTC
TRBV6-2/TRBV6-3	many	TRBJ1-5	-	CASSYRDGRNQPQHF	TGTGCCAGCAGTTATCGGGACGGGAGGAATCAGCCCCAGCATTTT
TRBV5-1	few	TRBJ2-3	-	CASSLEGVRTDTQYF	TGCGCCAGCAGCTTGGAGGGGGTTCGCACAGATACGCAGTATTTT
TRBV7-9	many	TRBJ1-1	-	CASSLSGQPNTEAFF	TGTGCCAGCAGCTTATCGGGACAACCGAACACTGAAGCTTTCTTT
TRBV25-1	-	TRBJ2-5	-	CASSEFTGTQYF	TGTGCCAGCAGTGAATTTACCGGGACCCAGTACTTC
TRBV29-1	many	TRBJ1-1	TRBD1	CSVNRDRPNTEAFF	TGCAGCGTAAACAGGGACAGACCGAACACTGAAGCTTTCTTT
TRBV20-1	-	TRBJ2-7	TRBD1	CSADRTGGATKQYF	TGCAGTGCAGACCGGACAGGGGGCGCCACCAAGCAGTACTTC
TRBV6-2/TRBV6-3	many	TRBJ2-1	-	CASSYSHYNEQFF	TGTGCCAGCAGTTACTCGCATTACAATGAGCAGTTCTTC
TRBV20-1	many	TRBJ2-5	TRBD1	CSEESDRGYGETQYF	TGCAGTGAAGAGAGCGACAGGGGATACGGGGAGACCCAGTACTTC
TRBV29-1	many	TRBJ2-4	-	CSVVQKNIQYF	TGCAGCGTTGTGCAGAAAAACATTCAGTACTTC
TRBV5-1	many	TRBJ2-7	-	CASSSGGISSVWSYEQYF	TGCGCCAGCAGCTCTGGGGGTATTTCCTCGGTGTGGTCCTACGAGCAGTACTTC
TRBV5-1	-	TRBJ1-1	-	CASSFNTGIGPADTEAFF	TGCGCCAGCAGCTTTAATACAGGGATCGGGCCTGCGGACACTGAAGCTTTCTTT
TRBV7-9	many	TRBJ1-2	TRBD1	CASSPRDRAIDGYTF	TGTGCCAGCAGCCCACGGGACAGGGCAATCGATGGCTACACCTTC
TRBV14	many	TRBJ1-1	TRBD1	CASMGRGQGARDTEAFF	TGTGCCAGTATGGGAAGGGGACAGGGGGCGAGGGACACTGAAGCTTTCTTT
TRBV5-4	many	TRBJ2-2	-	CASSPDSKTTGELFF	TGTGCCAGCAGCCCAGACAGTAAGACCACCGGGGAGCTGTTTTTT
TRBV28	many	TRBJ2-2	TRBD1	CASRTGALAGELFF	TGTGCCAGCAGGACAGGGGCGTTGGCCGGGGAGCTGTTTTTT
TRBV5-1	-	TRBJ1-2	-	CASSSPTDRSNYGYTF	TGCGCCAGCAGCTCACCTACAGACAGGAGCAACTATGGCTACACCTTC
TRBV5-1	few	TRBJ2-3	-	CASSLTGDGGAQDTQYF	TGCGCCAGCAGCTTGACAGGGGATGGAGGGGCCCAAGATACGCAGTATTTT
TRBV7-6	many	TRBJ2-2	TRBD2	CASSPRLAGGYDTGELFF	TGTGCCAGCAGCCCACGACTAGCGGGGGGGTATGATACCGGGGAGCTGTTTTTT
TRBV7-9	many	TRBJ1-4	TRBD1	CASSLETGFTKLFF	TGTGCCAGCAGCTTAGAGACAGGGTTCACAAAACTGTTTTTT
TRBV4-3	many	TRBJ1-2	TRBD1	CASSQERARGQGYTF	TGCGCCAGCAGCCAAGAAAGGGCCAGGGGGCAAGGCTACACCTTC
TRBV28	many	TRBJ1-2	-	CASSSPYRVHNYGYTF	TGTGCCAGCAGTTCCCCCTACAGGGTGCATAACTATGGCTACACCTTC
TRBV6-2/TRBV6-3	many	TRBJ2-3	-	CASKPHERQRYSTDTQYF	TGTGCCAGCAAACCACACGAAAGACAGCGTTATAGCACAGATACGCAGTATTTT
TRBV7-9	-	TRBJ1-2	-	CASSLGETSNYGYTF	TGTGCCAGCAGCTTAGGCGAGACGTCTAACTATGGCTACACCTTC
TRBV19	few	TRBJ1-2	TRBD1	CASKQPGGPNYGYTF	TGTGCCAGTAAACAACCAGGGGGACCTAACTATGGCTACACCTTC
TRBV7-9	many	TRBJ1-2	TRBD1	CASSQDRANGYTF	TGTGCCAGCAGTCAAGACAGGGCCAATGGCTACACCTTC
TRBV25-1	many	TRBJ1-1	-	CASSGPRPTDMNTEAFF	TGTGCCAGCAGTGGACCCCGGCCAACAGACATGAACACTGAAGCTTTCTTT
TRBV7-9	many	TRBJ2-5	-	CASRTGQETQYF	TGTGCCAGCCGTACAGGACAAGAGACCCAGTACTTC
TRBV3-1	few	TRBJ1-2	-	CASSQGLRPYYGYTF	TGTGCCAGCAGCCAAGGTCTTCGTCCTTACTATGGCTACACCTTC